The clone carrying this T cell receptor (beta chain) turned up a few times. This CDR3 has 13 amino acids. The ends were cut back, 5 bases at V and 0 bases at J, with 10 bases in the middle. Germline CDR1 DFQATT, CDR2 SNEGSKA (reference sequence). A single record per CDR3 protein comes from TCRdb applying MiXCR to the RT-PCR reads. The data hold 550,000 to 750,000 distinct CDR3 sequences, with 12% to 15% observed a single time. This clonotype was obtained from a female donor in good health, serving as a healthy control. The specimen sequenced was memory CD4+ T cells from blood. This chain links TRBV20-1 with TRBJ1-2; D is unresolved. Here the CDR3 DNA reads TGCAGTGCTTGGGCCGGAGCTAACTATGGCTACACCTTC. Protein product: CSAWAGANYGYTF.